One and the same sample provided the 4 T cell receptor beta chains below, sequenced in a study of cytomegalovirus exposure and HLA in healthy donors. PCR employed 60 Vbeta and 13 Jbeta primers. The repertoire was sequenced with immunoSEQ multiplex PCR; TCRdb's copy has only in-frame clones and lacks some. This sample has 120,000 or so clones, with 81% found just once. Sequenced material: PBMCs. These receptor sequences come from a man between 18 and 35 years old in good health and CMV-seronegative.

The gene calls are TRBV7-2 and TRBJ2-3, with unresolved D. Trimming took 2 bases from V and 3 from J, leaving 6 bases between them. This CDR3 region has 13 residues. In germline, CDR1 is SGHTA, CDR2 FQGNSA. The CDR3, as DNA: TGTGCCAGCAGCTTACAGAGGACAGATACGCAGTATTTT. This gives the protein CASSLQRTDTQYF. Full variable domain (outside the CDR3, taken from reference TRBV7-2 and TRBJ2-3): GAGVSQSPSNKVTEKGKDVELRCDPISGHTALYWYRQSLGQGLEFLIYFQGNSAPDKSGLPSDRFSAERTGGSVSTLTIQRTQQEDSAVYLCASSLQRTDTQYFGPGTRLTVL.

The genes are TRBV7-2 and TRBJ2-1, with a possible D match to TRBD2 (7 bases). Germline V CDR1 and CDR2: SGHTA, FQGNSA. The CDR3 extends over 12 amino acids. The V end lost 3 bases, the J end lost 12 bases, and 12 bases lay between the germline ends. CDR3 coding DNA: TGTGCCAGCAGCTTGGCGGGGGCGGGGCAGTTCTTC. Its protein is CASSLAGAGQFF.

V and J are TRBV5-4 and TRBJ2-2, with TRBD1 identical over 10 bases. Germline CDR1 is SGHNT and CDR2 is YYREEE (reference sequence). V trimming: 1 base; J trimming: 1 base; junction bases outside the gene matches: 1. CDR3 length: 16 amino acids. The CDR3: CASSLRDRGNTGELFF. The DNA of the CDR3 is TGTGCCAGCAGCTTGAGGGACAGGGGGAACACCGGGGAGCTGTTTTTT.

The chain links TRBV2 to TRBJ2-5, with D possibly TRBD1 on 10 matching bases. CDR3 length: 20 amino acids. The V end lost 4 bases, the J end lost 1 base, and 28 bases lay between the germline ends. Germline CDR1 reads SNHLY; CDR2 reads FYNNEI. The CDR3: CASSADRGVAGALSQETQYF. Written as DNA, the CDR3 is TGTGCCAGCAGTGCGGACAGGGGGGTAGCGGGGGCCCTTAGCCAAGAGACCCAGTACTTC.